The rows below give T cell receptor beta chains drawn from one sample of a study of T cell responses to AZD1222 COVID-19 vaccine. Data came from immunoSEQ multiplex PCR; TCRdb stores just in-frame clones and leaves some out. The data contain 70,000 to 95,000 clones, around 90% of them singletons. This specimen consisted of peripheral blood, obtained 28 days after the second AZD1222 dose. Receptors originate from an adult who received the AZD1222 COVID-19 vaccine. Both conserved end residues are part of each CDR3. D genes are given only for firm matches. A row's size may be missing; if present it is once, few, many or a size class.

V: TRBV5-1; size: NA; J: TRBJ1-1; D: NA; DNA: TGCGCCAGCAGCTTTTTGTCGAGCGGTTCTGAAGCTTTCTTT; CDR3: CASSFLSSGSEAFF
V: TRBV30; size: once; J: TRBJ1-1; D: TRBD1; DNA: TGTGCCTGGAGTCCCGGACAGGGGGCGTTTGAAGCTTTCTTT; CDR3: CAWSPGQGAFEAFF
V: TRBV19; size: NA; J: TRBJ1-2; D: NA; DNA: TGTGCCAGTAGAAATACGGGGGGCTCATACTATGGCTACACCTTC; CDR3: CASRNTGGSYYGYTF
V: TRBV5-8; size: NA; J: TRBJ2-1; D: NA; DNA: TGTGCCAGCAGCTTGTTGGCTGAGCAGTTCTTC; CDR3: CASSLLAEQFF
V: TRBV12-3/TRBV12-4; size: NA; J: TRBJ2-2; D: NA; DNA: TGTGCCAGCAGGGGGGGCCTCACCGGGGAGCTGTTTTTT; CDR3: CASRGGLTGELFF
V: TRBV19; size: NA; J: TRBJ1-3; D: NA; DNA: TGTGCCAGTAGTACTCACCGCGATGGCTTTTCTGGAAACACCATATATTTT; CDR3: CASSTHRDGFSGNTIYF
V: TRBV9; size: NA; J: TRBJ2-1; D: NA; DNA: TGTGCCAGCAGTGTCTTGTCAGGCTACAATGAGCAGTTCTTC; CDR3: CASSVLSGYNEQFF
V: TRBV6-5; size: NA; J: TRBJ1-4; D: TRBD1; DNA: TGTGCCAGCAGAACAGGGGGGGGTGAAAAACTGTTTTTT; CDR3: CASRTGGGEKLFF
V: TRBV28; size: NA; J: TRBJ1-5; D: TRBD1; DNA: TGTGCCGGACGACAGGGGCCGAATCAGCCCCAGCATTTT; CDR3: CAGRQGPNQPQHF
V: TRBV7-9; size: once; J: TRBJ1-2; D: NA; DNA: TGTGCCAGCAGCTTAGGAGGTACGGTCCGGGCGATTAACTATGGCTACACCTTC; CDR3: CASSLGGTVRAINYGYTF
V: TRBV9; size: NA; J: TRBJ2-5; D: TRBD2; DNA: TGTGCCAGCACCAAGCGGGCTAGCGGGGGAGGTTTGGAGACCCAGTACTTC; CDR3: CASTKRASGGGLETQYF
V: TRBV7-2; size: NA; J: TRBJ2-5; D: TRBD2; DNA: TGTGCCAGCAGCTTATGGGCGGGGGGGCCTCCAGAGACCCAGTACTTC; CDR3: CASSLWAGGPPETQYF
V: TRBV5-6; size: once; J: TRBJ1-4; D: TRBD1; DNA: TGTGCCAGCAGCGCGGGACAGTTTGCAACTAATGAAAAACTGTTTTTT; CDR3: CASSAGQFATNEKLFF
V: TRBV10-3; size: NA; J: TRBJ1-3; D: TRBD1; DNA: TGTGCCATCAGTTCTGACAGGGAAGGAAACACCATATATTTT; CDR3: CAISSDREGNTIYF
V: TRBV30; size: NA; J: TRBJ1-2; D: NA; DNA: TGTGCCTGGAGTGGGGGGGGACACGTCTATGGCTACACCTTC; CDR3: CAWSGGGHVYGYTF
V: TRBV18; size: NA; J: TRBJ1-2; D: TRBD1; DNA: TGTGCCAGCTCACTAACCGGGACAGAGACCTATGGCTACACCTTC; CDR3: CASSLTGTETYGYTF
V: TRBV10-3; size: NA; J: TRBJ1-1; D: NA; DNA: TGTGCCATCAGTGAAAAAGAAGGGGCGTTGAACACTGAAGCTTTCTTT; CDR3: CAISEKEGALNTEAFF
V: TRBV18; size: NA; J: TRBJ2-3; D: NA; DNA: TGTGCCAGCTCACCAATGCTGGAGACAGATACGCAGTATTTT; CDR3: CASSPMLETDTQYF
V: TRBV5-4; size: NA; J: TRBJ2-4; D: NA; DNA: TGTGCCAGCAGCTTGGGTGGAGCGGACATTCAGTACTTC; CDR3: CASSLGGADIQYF
V: TRBV6-5; size: NA; J: TRBJ1-5; D: NA; DNA: TGTGCCAGCAGGGAGAGACAAAGCAATCAGCCCCAGCATTTT; CDR3: CASRERQSNQPQHF
V: TRBV19; size: NA; J: TRBJ2-1; D: TRBD1; DNA: TGTGCCAGTAGCCCGGGACAGAGCTACAATGAGCAGTTCTTC; CDR3: CASSPGQSYNEQFF
V: TRBV3-1/TRBV3-2; size: NA; J: TRBJ1-6; D: NA; DNA: TGTGCCAGCAGCCAATCGCTAGACCTCAATTCACCCCTCCACTTT; CDR3: CASSQSLDLNSPLHF
V: TRBV5-1; size: NA; J: TRBJ2-3; D: TRBD2; DNA: TGCGCCAGCAGCTTGGCGGCGGGGGGGCCAGATACGCAGTATTTT; CDR3: CASSLAAGGPDTQYF
V: TRBV7-8; size: NA; J: TRBJ2-6; D: NA; DNA: TGTGCCAGCAGCTTAGTGGGCTCTGGGGCCAACGTCCTGACTTTC; CDR3: CASSLVGSGANVLTF
V: TRBV21-1; size: NA; J: TRBJ2-3; D: NA; DNA: TGTGCCAGCAGCAAACCCACTAGCGGGGGCACAGATACGCAGTATTTT; CDR3: CASSKPTSGGTDTQYF
V: TRBV7-8; size: NA; J: TRBJ1-6; D: TRBD1; DNA: TGTGCCAGCAGCACCCGGACAGGGGGTAATTCACCCCTCCACTTT; CDR3: CASSTRTGGNSPLHF
V: TRBV30; size: once; J: TRBJ1-1; D: NA; DNA: TGTGCCTGGAGCGAGCCAGACACTGAAGCTTTCTTT; CDR3: CAWSEPDTEAFF
V: TRBV9; size: NA; J: TRBJ2-1; D: TRBD1; DNA: TGTGCCAGCAGCAGCCGGGGACAGGGCATGTTGGTTGAGCAGTTCTTC; CDR3: CASSSRGQGMLVEQFF
V: TRBV30; size: NA; J: TRBJ1-1; D: TRBD1; DNA: TGTGCCTGGAGCATCGGGACAGGGGTATGGAACACTGAAGCTTTCTTT; CDR3: CAWSIGTGVWNTEAFF
V: TRBV7-2; size: NA; J: TRBJ2-7; D: TRBD2; DNA: TGTGCCAGCAGCTTAGGACTAGCGGGGGGCCAGGCCTACGAGCAGTACTTC; CDR3: CASSLGLAGGQAYEQYF
V: TRBV6-5; size: few; J: TRBJ2-7; D: TRBD1; DNA: TGTGCCAGCAAGGACAGGGGGGATTCCTACGAGCAGTACTTC; CDR3: CASKDRGDSYEQYF
V: TRBV7-9; size: NA; J: TRBJ1-3; D: NA; DNA: TGTGCCAGCAGCTTAGGGGACGGAAACACCATATATTTT; CDR3: CASSLGDGNTIYF
V: TRBV5-5; size: NA; J: TRBJ2-7; D: NA; DNA: TGTGCCAGCAGCGTGACAGGTGTTGCCTACGAGCAGTACTTC; CDR3: CASSVTGVAYEQYF
V: TRBV3-1/TRBV3-2; size: NA; J: TRBJ1-3; D: TRBD1; DNA: TGTGCCAGCAGCCAAGACAGGGGGCCTGGCACCATATATTTT; CDR3: CASSQDRGPGTIYF